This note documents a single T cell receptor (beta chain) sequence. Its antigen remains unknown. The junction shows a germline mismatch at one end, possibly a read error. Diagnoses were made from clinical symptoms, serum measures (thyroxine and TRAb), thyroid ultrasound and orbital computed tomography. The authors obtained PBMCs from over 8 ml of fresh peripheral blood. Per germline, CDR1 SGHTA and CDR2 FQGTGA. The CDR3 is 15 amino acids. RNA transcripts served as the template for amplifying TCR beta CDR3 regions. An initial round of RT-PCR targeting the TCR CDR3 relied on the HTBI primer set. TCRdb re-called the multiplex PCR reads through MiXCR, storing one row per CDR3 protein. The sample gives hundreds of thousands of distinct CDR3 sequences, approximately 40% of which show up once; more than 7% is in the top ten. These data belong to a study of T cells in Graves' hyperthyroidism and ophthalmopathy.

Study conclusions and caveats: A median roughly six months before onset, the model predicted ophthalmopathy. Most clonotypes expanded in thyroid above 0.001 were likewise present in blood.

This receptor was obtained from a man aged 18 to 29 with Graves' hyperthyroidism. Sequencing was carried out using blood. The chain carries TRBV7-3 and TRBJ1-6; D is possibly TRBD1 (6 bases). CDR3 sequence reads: CTSSLNRGANSPLHF. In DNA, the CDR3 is TGTACCAGCAGCTTAAACCGGGGGGCGAATTCACCCCTCCACTTT.